The 2 T cell receptor beta chains below were found in one sample sequenced in a study of Ad26.COV2.S vaccination and SARS-CoV-2 variants. Measured with immunoSEQ multiplex PCR; TCRdb has only the in-frame clones, and not every one. The table records 320,000 or so clones, roughly 90% of them present only once. This sample's treatment: some 20 received Ad26.COV2.S at low or high dose, single or two shots; about 5 received placebo; per-sample allocation not given. At day 63 after the first vaccine or placebo injection, samples were drawn. The specimen was peripheral blood, collected in a trial of Ad26.COV2.S vaccine versus placebo. These receptors were taken from a person between 18 and 65 years old who received the Ad26.COV2.S COVID-19 vaccine or a placebo.

V is TRBV27 and J is TRBJ1-1, with D perhaps TRBD1 (5 bases). Looked up from germline, CDR1 is MNHEY and CDR2 is SMNVEV (reference sequence). V lost 4 bases and J 1 base, leaving 13 bases between the germline ends. The CDR3 length is 15 residues. The CDR3 DNA reads as TGTGCCAGCAGTTCCGCGGGACGGCGGAACACTGAAGCTTTCTTT. Amino acids: CASSSAGRRNTEAFF.

The rearrangement joins TRBV12-3 or TRBV12-4 to TRBJ2-5; perhaps TRBD1 as D (5 bases). This CDR3 is built from 13 residues. Trimming cost V 4 bases and J 4 bases, with 10 bases left between them. DNA for the CDR3: TGTGCCAGCAGTTCAGGGTATCGAGAGACCCAGTACTTC. This translates into CASSSGYRETQYF.